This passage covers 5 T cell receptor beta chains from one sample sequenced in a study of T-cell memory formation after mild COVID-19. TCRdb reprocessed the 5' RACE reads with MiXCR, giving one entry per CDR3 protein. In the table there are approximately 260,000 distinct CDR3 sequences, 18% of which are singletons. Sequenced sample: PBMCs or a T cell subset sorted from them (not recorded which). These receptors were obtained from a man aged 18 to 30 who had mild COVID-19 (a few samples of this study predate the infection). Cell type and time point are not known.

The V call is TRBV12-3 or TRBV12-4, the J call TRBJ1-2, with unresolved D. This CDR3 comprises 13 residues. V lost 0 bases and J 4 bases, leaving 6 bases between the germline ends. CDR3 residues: CASSLAIVYGYTF. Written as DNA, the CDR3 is TGTGCCAGCAGTTTAGCTATAGTCTATGGCTACACCTTC.

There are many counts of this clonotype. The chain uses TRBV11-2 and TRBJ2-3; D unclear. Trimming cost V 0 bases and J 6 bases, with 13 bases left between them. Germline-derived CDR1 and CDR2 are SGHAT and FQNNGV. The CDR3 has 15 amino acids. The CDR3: CASSLDSIQGDTQYF. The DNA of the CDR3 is TGTGCCAGCAGCTTAGACAGCATACAAGGGGATACGCAGTATTTT.

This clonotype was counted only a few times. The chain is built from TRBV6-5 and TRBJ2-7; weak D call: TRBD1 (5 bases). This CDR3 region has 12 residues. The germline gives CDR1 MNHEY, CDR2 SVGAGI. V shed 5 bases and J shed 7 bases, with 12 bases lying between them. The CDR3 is CASSPDSTEQYF. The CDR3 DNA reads TGTGCCAGCAGTCCCGACAGTACGGAGCAGTACTTC.

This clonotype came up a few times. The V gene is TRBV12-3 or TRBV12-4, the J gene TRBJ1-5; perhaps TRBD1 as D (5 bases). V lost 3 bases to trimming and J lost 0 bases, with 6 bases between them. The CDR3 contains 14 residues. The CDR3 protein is CASSLTDSNQPQHF. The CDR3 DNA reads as TGTGCCAGCAGTTTGACAGATAGCAATCAGCCCCAGCATTTT.

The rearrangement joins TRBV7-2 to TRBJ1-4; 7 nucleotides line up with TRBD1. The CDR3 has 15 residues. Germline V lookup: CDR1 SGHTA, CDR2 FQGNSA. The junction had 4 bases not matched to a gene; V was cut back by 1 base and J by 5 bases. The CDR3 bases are TGTGCCAGCAGCTTAGGGAAGGGACAGAATGAAAAACTGTTTTTT. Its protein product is CASSLGKGQNEKLFF.